Each of the 17 T cell receptor beta chains below was sequenced from the same sample in a study of CD8 T cells in Susac syndrome. Reverse transcription of roughly 0.5 to 1 ug RNA used random hexamers. Via MiXCR, TCRdb re-called the immunoSEQ multiplex PCR reads, giving one row per CDR3 protein. The data contain more than 150,000 distinct CDR3 sequences, 85% to 95% of them seen just once; the ten biggest clones take up 0.16%. Sequences were obtained from CD4+ T cells from PBMCs. Every receptor here comes from a human donor with Susac syndrome.

This clonotype was recorded only once. The V and J genes are TRBV7-2 and TRBJ2-7, with 8 bases identical to TRBD2. J was trimmed by 6 bases and V by 5 bases; bases with no gene match: 12. CDR3 length: 15 amino acids. Germline CDR1 and CDR2: SGHTA and FQGNSA. The CDR3 here is CASSPYSGAVGEQYF. The CDR3 DNA sequence: TGTGCCAGCAGCCCCTATAGCGGGGCGGTGGGCGAGCAGTACTTC.

V usage is TRBV5-6 and J usage is TRBJ2-4, with TRBD1 as a possible D gene (5 bases). The V and J ends lost 4 bases and 0 bases respectively, with 11 bases between them. The CDR3 loop spans 15 amino acids. Germline V gene lookup returns CDR1 SGHDT and CDR2 YYEEEE. The CDR3 nucleotides are TGTGCCAGCAGCCGCCCGACAGTAGCCAAAAACATTCAGTACTTC. It translates to CASSRPTVAKNIQYF.

The V and J genes are TRBV7-9 and TRBJ2-1; D unresolved. CDR3 size: 14 residues. V was trimmed by 5 bases and J by 2 bases, leaving 10 bases between them. Germline assignment: CDR1 SEHNR and CDR2 FQNEAQ (reference sequence). CDR3: CASSPWDTYNEQFF. The CDR3, as DNA: TGTGCCAGCAGCCCGTGGGATACCTACAATGAGCAGTTCTTC.

The V call is TRBV7-8, the J call TRBJ1-6, with D tentatively TRBD1 (5 bases). Germline V CDR1 and CDR2: SGHVS, FQNEAQ. This CDR3 spans 14 amino acids. V dropped 1 base and J dropped 6 bases, with 7 bases sitting between them. CDR3 nucleotides: TGTGCCAGCAGCTTAGGGGACCCTAATTCACCCCTCCACTTT. Translating gives CASSLGDPNSPLHF. Supplemented by reference TRBV7-8 and TRBJ1-6, the full variable domain reads GAGVSQSPRYKVAKRGQDVALRCDPISGHVSLFWYQQALGQGPEFLTYFQNEAQLDKSGLPSDRFFAERPEGSVSTLKIQRTQQEDSAVYLCASSLGDPNSPLHFGNGTRLTVT.

This chain joins TRBV20-1 and TRBJ2-5, with D possibly matching TRBD2 (5 bases). The V gene lost 6 bases and the J gene lost 7 bases, with 18 bases spanning the gap. The CDR3 length is 13 residues. Germline loops: CDR1 DFQATT, CDR2 SNEGSKA (reference sequence). Here the CDR3 reads CSAPIDGELTQYF. Here the CDR3 DNA reads TGCAGTGCCCCGATCGACGGGGAATTGACCCAGTACTTC.

In DNA form, the CDR3 reads TGCAGCGTTGATACAGTTAAGAACACTGAAGCTTTCTTT. Amino acid sequence: CSVDTVKNTEAFF. J is TRBJ1-1 and V is TRBV29-1; D call uncertain. V shed 3 bases and J shed 1 base, with 9 bases lying between them. The germline V gene encodes CDR1 SQVTM and CDR2 ANQGSEA. The CDR3 has 13 residues.

This clonotype was seen a handful of times. The CDR3 is CASSSGLAADIQYF. The CDR3 region has the DNA TGCGCCAGCAGCTCGGGACTAGCGGCGGACATTCAGTACTTC. This sequence joins TRBV5-1 and TRBJ2-4, with 11 bases fitting TRBD2. Germline V CDR1 and CDR2: SGHRS, YFSETQ. V shed 3 bases, J shed 8 bases, and the junction held 4 bases outside the gene matches. This CDR3 has 14 amino acids. The variable domain in full, completed from reference TRBV5-1 and TRBJ2-4, reads KAGVTQTPRYLIKTRGQQVTLSCSPISGHRSVSWYQQTPGQGLQFLFEYFSETQRNKGNFPGRFSGRQFSNSRSEMNVSTLELGDSALYLCASSSGLAADIQYFGAGTRLSVL.

This chain links TRBV4-3 with TRBJ1-2, with TRBD1 as a possible D gene (6 bases). Trimming stripped 2 bases from V and 4 bases from J, with 8 bases between. CDR1 is LGHNA and CDR2 is YSLEER in the germline V gene. The CDR3 consists of 13 residues. Written as DNA, the CDR3 is TGCGCCAGCAGCCAATCGACAGGCTATGGCTACACCTTC. Encoded protein: CASSQSTGYGYTF.

The chain carries TRBV5-6 and TRBJ1-3, with D possibly being TRBD1 (5 bases). CDR3 size: 15 residues. Germline assignment: CDR1 SGHDT and CDR2 YYEEEE. V lost 0 bases, J lost 0 bases, and 7 bases lay in between. This CDR3 reads CASSLADISGNTIYF. As DNA, the CDR3 is TGTGCCAGCAGCTTGGCGGACATCTCTGGAAACACCATATATTTT.

The CDR3: CASSYRRSYEQYF. The CDR3 DNA reads TGTGCCAGCAGCTACAGGCGCTCCTACGAGCAGTACTTC. V and J are TRBV13 and TRBJ2-7, with TRBD1 as a possible D gene (5 bases). The V end was cut by 4 bases, the J end by 0 bases, with 7 bases between. The CDR3 is 13 residues long. CDR1 PRHDT and CDR2 FYEKMQ come from the germline V gene (reference sequence). The complete variable domain, with remaining parts taken from reference TRBV13 and TRBJ2-7, reads AAGVIQSPRHLIKEKRETATLKCYPIPRHDTVYWYQQGPGQDPQFLISFYEKMQSDKGSIPDRFSAQQFSDYHSELNMSSLELGDSALYFCASSYRRSYEQYFGPGTRLTVT.

This sequence joins TRBV9 and TRBJ2-1, with D possibly matching TRBD2 (5 bases). This CDR3 has 13 residues. Deletions cut 4 bases from V and 3 bases from J, with 8 bases between. Germline CDR1 SGDLS, CDR2 YYNGEE. CDR3 DNA: TGTGCCAGCAGCCGGGGAAACTACAATGAGCAGTTCTTC. Its translation: CASSRGNYNEQFF. Together with reference TRBV9 and TRBJ2-1, the CDR3 gives the full variable domain: DSGVTQTPKHLITATGQRVTLRCSPRSGDLSVYWYQQSLDQGLQFLIQYYNGEERAKGNILERFSAQQFPDLHSELNLSSLELGDSALYFCASSRGNYNEQFFGPGTRLTVL.

This clonotype has only one observation. The J gene is TRBJ1-6, the V gene TRBV3-1, with D tentatively TRBD1 (5 bases). V was shortened by 2 bases and J by 7 bases, with 9 bases between the two germline ends. Germline CDR1 reads LGHDT; CDR2 reads YNNKEL (reference sequence). There are 14 residues in the CDR3. The CDR3 DNA is TGTGCCAGCAGCCAACGGGGCAGGAATTCACCCCTCCACTTT. Residues: CASSQRGRNSPLHF.

The V and J genes are TRBV6-2 or TRBV6-3 and TRBJ2-5; D not resolved. The CDR3 runs to 14 residues. The V gene lost 2 bases and the J gene lost 4 bases, with 11 bases spanning the gap. CDR1 is MNHEY, CDR2 SVGEGT, per germline. CDR3 sequence (DNA): TGTGCCAGCAGTTACCTTGGTTTTGGAGAGACCCAGTACTTC. This sequence encodes CASSYLGFGETQYF.

This sequence joins TRBV29-1 and TRBJ1-5; 7 bases align to TRBD1. After removal of 6 bases from V and 5 bases from J, the junction contained 10 bases not matched to a gene. The CDR3 spans 14 residues. The germline gives CDR1 SQVTM, CDR2 ANQGSEA. Here the CDR3 reads CSVGGTAGDQPQHF. DNA of the CDR3: TGCAGCGTGGGAGGGACAGCGGGGGATCAGCCCCAGCATTTT.

The chain is built from TRBV7-9 and TRBJ2-7; D is unclear. The CDR3 sequence is 12 residues long. V was clipped by 5 bases and J by 5 bases, with 10 bases between them. The germline CDR1 and CDR2 sequences are SEHNR and FQNEAQ (reference sequence). The CDR3 is CASSDLNHEQYF. The CDR3 bases are TGTGCCAGCAGCGATCTAAACCACGAGCAGTACTTC. The complete variable domain, with remaining parts taken from reference TRBV7-9 and TRBJ2-7, reads DTGVSQNPRHKITKRGQNVTFRCDPISEHNRLYWYRQTLGQGPEFLTYFQNEAQLEKSRLLSDRFSAERPKGSFSTLEIQRTEQGDSAMYLCASSDLNHEQYFGPGTRLTVT.

The V call is TRBV3-1, the J call TRBJ2-7; 9 bases agree with TRBD1. The CDR3 totals 15 residues. From germline, CDR1 is LGHDT and CDR2 YNNKEL (reference sequence). V shed 0 bases and J 3 bases; nucleotides not matched to a gene: 3. For the CDR3, the DNA is TGTGCCAGCAGCCAAGAGAACAGGGGGCTCTACGAGCAGTACTTC. Encoded protein: CASSQENRGLYEQYF.

The chain recombines TRBV3-1 with TRBJ1-4; D is unclear. Trimming removed 0 bases from V and 8 bases from J, with 13 bases in between. Germline values: CDR1 LGHDT, CDR2 YNNKEL (reference sequence). The CDR3 runs 15 residues. The CDR3: CASSQDMNTREKLFF. CDR3 sequence (DNA): TGTGCCAGCAGCCAAGATATGAACACTAGAGAAAAACTGTTTTTT.